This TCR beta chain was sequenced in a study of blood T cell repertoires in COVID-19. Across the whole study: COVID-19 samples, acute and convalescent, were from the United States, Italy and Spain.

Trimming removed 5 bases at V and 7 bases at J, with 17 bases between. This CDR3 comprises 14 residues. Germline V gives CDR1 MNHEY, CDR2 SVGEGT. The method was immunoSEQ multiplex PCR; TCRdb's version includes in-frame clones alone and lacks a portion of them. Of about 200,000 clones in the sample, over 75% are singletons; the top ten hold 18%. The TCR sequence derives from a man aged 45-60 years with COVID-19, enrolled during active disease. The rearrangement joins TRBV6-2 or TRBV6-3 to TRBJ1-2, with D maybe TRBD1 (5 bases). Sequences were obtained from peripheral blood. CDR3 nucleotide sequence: TGTGCCAGCAGTCGGACGGGGGAAAGCCTTGGCTACACCTTC. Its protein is CASSRTGESLGYTF.